This T cell receptor (beta chain) was recorded in a study of T cells in Graves' hyperthyroidism and ophthalmopathy. The CDR3 covers 14 residues. Germline V gene sequence: CDR1 SQVTM, CDR2 ANQGSEA. The V and J ends lost 6 bases and 4 bases respectively, with 17 bases between them. The CDR3 regions of TCR beta were amplified from RNA transcripts. The HTBI primer set drove a first-round RT-PCR of the TCR CDR3. TCRdb itself ran the multiplex PCR reads through MiXCR, one entry per CDR3 protein. The sample includes some 370,000 distinct CDR3 sequences, about an eighth of them seen just once. The chain uses TRBV29-1 and TRBJ2-3; tentatively, D is TRBD2 (6 bases). This clonotype originated in a man aged 45 to 65 with Graves' ophthalmopathy. Sequenced material: blood. The CDR3 sequence: CSVAGGTRADTQYF. CDR3 DNA sequence: TGCAGCGTCGCCGGAGGGACTCGCGCAGATACGCAGTATTTT.